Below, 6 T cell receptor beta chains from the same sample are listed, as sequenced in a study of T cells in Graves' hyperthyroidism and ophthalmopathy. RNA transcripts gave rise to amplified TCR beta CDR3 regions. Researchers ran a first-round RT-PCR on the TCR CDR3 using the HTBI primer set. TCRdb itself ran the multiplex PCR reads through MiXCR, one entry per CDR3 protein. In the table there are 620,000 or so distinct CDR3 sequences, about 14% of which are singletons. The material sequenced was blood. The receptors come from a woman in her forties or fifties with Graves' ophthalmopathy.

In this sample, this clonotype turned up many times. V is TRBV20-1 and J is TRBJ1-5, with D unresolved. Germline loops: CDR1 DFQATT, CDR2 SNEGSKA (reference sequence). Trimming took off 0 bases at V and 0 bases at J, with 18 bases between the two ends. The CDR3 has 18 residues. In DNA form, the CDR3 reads TGCAGTGCTAGAGAGGGCGGCAGTGACCTTTATAGCAATCAGCCCCAGCATTTT. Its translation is CSAREGGSDLYSNQPQHF.

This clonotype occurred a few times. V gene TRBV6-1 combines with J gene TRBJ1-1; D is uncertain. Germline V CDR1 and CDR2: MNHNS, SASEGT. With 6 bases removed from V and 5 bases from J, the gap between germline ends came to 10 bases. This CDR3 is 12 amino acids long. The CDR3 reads CASSFSRTEAFF. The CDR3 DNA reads TGTGCCAGCAGCTTCAGTCGAACTGAAGCTTTCTTT.

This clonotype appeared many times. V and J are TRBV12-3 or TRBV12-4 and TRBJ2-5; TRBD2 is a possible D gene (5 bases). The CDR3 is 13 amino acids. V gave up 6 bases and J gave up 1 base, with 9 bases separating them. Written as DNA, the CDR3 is TGTGCCAGCAGCTCGGGGTCCCAAGAGACCCAGTACTTC. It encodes CASSSGSQETQYF.

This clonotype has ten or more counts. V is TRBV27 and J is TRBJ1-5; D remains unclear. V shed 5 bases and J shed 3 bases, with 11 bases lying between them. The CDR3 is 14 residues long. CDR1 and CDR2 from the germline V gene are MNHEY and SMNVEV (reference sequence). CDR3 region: CASSDGSPNQPQHF. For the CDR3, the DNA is TGTGCCAGCAGTGATGGAAGCCCCAATCAGCCCCAGCATTTT.

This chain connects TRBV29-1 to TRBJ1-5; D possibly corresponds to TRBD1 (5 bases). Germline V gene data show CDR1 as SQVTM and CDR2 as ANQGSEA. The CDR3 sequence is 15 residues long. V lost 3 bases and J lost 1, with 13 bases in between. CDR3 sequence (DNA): TGCAGCGTTGAGTTAGGGAAGGGGAGCAATCAGCCCCAGCATTTT. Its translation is CSVELGKGSNQPQHF.

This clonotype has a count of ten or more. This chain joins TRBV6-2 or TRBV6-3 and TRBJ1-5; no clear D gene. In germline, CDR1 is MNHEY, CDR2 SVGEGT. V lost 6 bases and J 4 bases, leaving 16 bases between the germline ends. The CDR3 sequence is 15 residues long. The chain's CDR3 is CASSSHVTPNQPQHF. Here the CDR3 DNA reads TGTGCCAGCAGCTCACACGTCACTCCGAATCAGCCCCAGCATTTT.